This T cell receptor (beta chain) was documented in a study of cytotoxic CD8 clonotypes in ibrutinib-treated CLL (dated by TCRdb to about 2021). As for the study more broadly: In this cohort, over 14 patients were treatment-naive and roughly 10 were relapsed/refractory, while about 18 had unmutated IGHV. Partial responses were observed in around 25 patients and complete responses in 2; after a median follow-up of around 64 months, remission was maintained in 14 patients and progression was observed in 12. Response samples were taken after a median of approximately 13 months on treatment, ranging from about 6 to 40 months. On average, each sample yielded about 250,000 productive templates and 85,000 to 95,000 productive rearrangements. Longitudinal samples were obtainable from about 30% of the roughly 86 participants in the trial. Cryopreserved peripheral blood mononuclear cells were obtained prior to treatment, at the time of response, and at either disease progression or sustained remission. Every sample from remission and from progressive disease was obtained while the patients were still on ibrutinib.

A MiSeq instrument was used for deep resolution sequencing, which targeted depths ranging from 1 in 1 million up to 1 in 200,000 T cells, with coverage averaging 10x for each clonotype. The immunoSEQ hsTCRB Kit was used to generate the TCR beta libraries. On the study's bioinformatics: The data were analyzed with ImmunoSEQ Analyzer and ImmunoSEQ Data Assistant, and V, D and J gene assignments followed IMGT definitions. Clonality, with values ranging from 0 to 1, was calculated as one minus the normalized Shannon entropy of productive rearrangement frequencies. Only overrepresented clonotypes making up at least 0.05% of each patient's repertoire were included in the public clonotype analysis. Some 14 age-matched healthy donor repertoires from immuneACCESS served as clonality controls. Imported from immuneACCESS, the table was reduced by TCRdb to in-frame sequences with V and J called. These copies leave out some clones; in studies compared against another copy, an unresolved V gene accounts for under half, and the cause of the remainder is not known. The V and J calls and the clone size are those of that table, but D and trimming were determined from the DNA. This sample lists roughly 40,000 clones; around 63% were detected once. Roughly 7% of the sample lies in the top ten.

The research as a whole found: At baseline, clonality was higher than in age-matched healthy donors and showed a strong correlation with circulating CD8+ T-cell counts. An increase in clonality was observed at ibrutinib response, with clonality remaining stable during sustained remission and falling back toward baseline at progression. Sampling times were not matched between patients in sustained remission and patients whose disease was progressing, and lymph node repertoires were not examined. Public clonotypes were rare and either shrank or stayed stable during treatment, and the rise in clonality at ibrutinib response reflected expansion of private clonotypes.

The time point label for this specimen denotes: progressive disease on ibrutinib. For TCR beta library preparation, about 2.2 micrograms of genomic DNA were extracted from the cryopreserved PBMCs. Longitudinal blood samples from CLL patients on ibrutinib monotherapy underwent high-throughput TCR beta sequencing. The patients took part in an open-label, single-center phase 2 trial of ibrutinib monotherapy. This clone showed up just a few times. It lacks a known antigen. No qualities accompany the bases; no much larger clone lies one base away. The receptor was isolated from a human donor with chronic lymphocytic leukemia. Here the sequenced sample was PBMCs, taken at disease progression, from a patient treated with ibrutinib.

The sequenced DNA: TGTGCCAGCAGCTTAAGGGAAACACGGCTCTATGGCTACACCTTC. Its product reads: CASSLRETRLYGYTF. Recombination connected TRBV5-4 to TRBJ1-2; no confident D gene assignment can be made. CDR3 length: 15 amino acids, cysteine to phenylalanine. Solely the CDR3 DNA is kept, with 45 bases framed from the first base. The germline V gene (reference sequence) gives CDR1 as SGHNT and CDR2 as YYREEE. The V end loses 2 bases and the J end loses 4 bases, and a stretch of 15 bases separates them.